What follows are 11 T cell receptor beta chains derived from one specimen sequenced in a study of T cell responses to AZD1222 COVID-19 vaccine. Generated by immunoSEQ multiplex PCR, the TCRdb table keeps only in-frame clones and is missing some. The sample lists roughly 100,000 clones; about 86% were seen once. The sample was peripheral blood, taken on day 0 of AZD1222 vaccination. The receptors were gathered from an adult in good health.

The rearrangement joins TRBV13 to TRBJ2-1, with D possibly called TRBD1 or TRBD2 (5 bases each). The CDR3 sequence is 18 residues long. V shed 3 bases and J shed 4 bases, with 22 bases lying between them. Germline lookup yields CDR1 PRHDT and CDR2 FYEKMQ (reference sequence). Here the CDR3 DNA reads TGTGCCAGCAGCTTGGCCGCGGTTGGGGGAAAGGCATACAATGAGCAGTTCTTC. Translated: CASSLAAVGGKAYNEQFF.

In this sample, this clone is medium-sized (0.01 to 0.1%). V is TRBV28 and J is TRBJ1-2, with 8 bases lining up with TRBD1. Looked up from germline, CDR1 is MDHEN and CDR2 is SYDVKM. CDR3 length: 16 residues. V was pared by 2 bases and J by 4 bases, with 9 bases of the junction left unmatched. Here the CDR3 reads CASSLRTGTVGYGYTF. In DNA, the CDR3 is TGTGCCAGCAGTTTACGGACAGGGACGGTTGGCTATGGCTACACCTTC.

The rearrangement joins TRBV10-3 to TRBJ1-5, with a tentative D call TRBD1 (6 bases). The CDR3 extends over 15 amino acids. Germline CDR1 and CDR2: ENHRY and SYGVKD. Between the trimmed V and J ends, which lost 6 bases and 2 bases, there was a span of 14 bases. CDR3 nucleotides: TGTGCCATCAGCAGGCAACAGGGAGGCAATCAGCCCCAGCATTTT. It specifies CAISRQQGGNQPQHF.

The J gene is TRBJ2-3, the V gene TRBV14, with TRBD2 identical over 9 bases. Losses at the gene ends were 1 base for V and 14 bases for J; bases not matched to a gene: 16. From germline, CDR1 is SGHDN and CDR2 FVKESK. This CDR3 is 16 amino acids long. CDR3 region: CASSQAPKGAGGDLYF. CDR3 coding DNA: TGTGCCAGCAGCCAAGCCCCTAAGGGAGCGGGAGGAGACCTGTATTTT. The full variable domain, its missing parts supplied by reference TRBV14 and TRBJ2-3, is EAGVTQFPSHSVIEKGQTVTLRCDPISGHDNLYWYRRVMGKEIKFLLHFVKESKQDESGMPNNRFLAERTGGTYSTLKVQPAELEDSGVYFCASSQAPKGAGGDLYFGPGTRLTVL.

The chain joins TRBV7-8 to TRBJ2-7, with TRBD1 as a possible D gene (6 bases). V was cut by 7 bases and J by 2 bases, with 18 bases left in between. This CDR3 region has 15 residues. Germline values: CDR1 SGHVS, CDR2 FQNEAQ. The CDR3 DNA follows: TGTGCCAGCACCGTAATAGGGGACAAGGCCTACGAGCAGTACTTC. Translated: CASTVIGDKAYEQYF.

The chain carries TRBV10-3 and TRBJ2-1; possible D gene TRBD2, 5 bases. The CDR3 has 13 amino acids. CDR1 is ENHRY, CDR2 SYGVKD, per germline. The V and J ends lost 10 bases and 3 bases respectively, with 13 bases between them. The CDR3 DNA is TGTGCCAGCCATCCAGCGGACTACAATGAGCAGTTCTTC. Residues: CASHPADYNEQFF.

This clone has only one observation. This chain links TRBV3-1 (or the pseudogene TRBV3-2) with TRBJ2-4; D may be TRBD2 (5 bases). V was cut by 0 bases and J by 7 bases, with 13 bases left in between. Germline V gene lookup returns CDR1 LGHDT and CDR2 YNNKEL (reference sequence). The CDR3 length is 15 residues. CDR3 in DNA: TGTGCCAGCAGCCAAGACTTCGGGATCGCGAACATTCAGTACTTC. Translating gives CASSQDFGIANIQYF.

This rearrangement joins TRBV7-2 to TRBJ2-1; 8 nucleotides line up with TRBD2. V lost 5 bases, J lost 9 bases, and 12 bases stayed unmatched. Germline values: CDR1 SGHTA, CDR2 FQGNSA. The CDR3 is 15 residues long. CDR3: CASSVTGTRDAEQFF. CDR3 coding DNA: TGTGCCAGCAGCGTAACCGGGACTAGAGATGCTGAGCAGTTCTTC.

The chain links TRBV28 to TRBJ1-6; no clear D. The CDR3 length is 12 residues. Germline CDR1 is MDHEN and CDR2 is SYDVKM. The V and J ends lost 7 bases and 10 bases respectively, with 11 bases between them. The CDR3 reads CASTESGSPLHF. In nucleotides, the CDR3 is TGTGCCAGCACCGAATCGGGCTCACCCCTCCACTTT.

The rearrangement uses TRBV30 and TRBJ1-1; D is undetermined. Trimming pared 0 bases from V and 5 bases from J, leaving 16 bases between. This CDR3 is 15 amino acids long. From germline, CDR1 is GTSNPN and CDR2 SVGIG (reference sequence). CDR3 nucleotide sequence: TGTGCCTGGAGTGTACTCCCGGGATCGGGTACTGAAGCTTTCTTT. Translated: CAWSVLPGSGTEAFF.

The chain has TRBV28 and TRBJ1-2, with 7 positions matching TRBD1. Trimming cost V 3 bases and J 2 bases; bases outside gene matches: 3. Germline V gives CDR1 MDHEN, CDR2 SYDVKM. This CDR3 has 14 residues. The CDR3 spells CASSLGQSNYGYTF. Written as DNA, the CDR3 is TGTGCCAGCAGTTTGGGACAGAGCAACTATGGCTACACCTTC.